These 30 T cell receptor beta chains share one sample of origin, sequenced in a study of T cells in Graves' hyperthyroidism and ophthalmopathy. Amplified TCR beta CDR3 regions derived from RNA transcripts. Researchers ran a first-round RT-PCR on the TCR CDR3 using the HTBI primer set. TCRdb re-derived calls from the multiplex PCR reads in MiXCR, one entry per CDR3 protein. The table includes about 550,000 distinct CDR3 sequences, less than 25% detected once. What was sequenced was blood. These TCRs come from a man in his late teens or twenties with Graves' hyperthyroidism.

This clonotype was seen repeatedly, ten times or more. V usage is TRBV12-3 or TRBV12-4 and J usage is TRBJ2-7, with D hard to call. This CDR3 is 13 amino acids long. Trimming removed 3 bases from V and 7 bases from J, with 13 bases in between. The DNA for the CDR3 is TGTGCCAGCAGTTTTAGCCCCTCTGGGGAGCAGTACTTC. Protein product: CASSFSPSGEQYF.

This clonotype was picked up many times. This chain joins TRBV20-1 and TRBJ2-7; 8 nucleotides match TRBD1. Germline values: CDR1 DFQATT, CDR2 SNEGSKA (reference sequence). The CDR3 covers 13 residues. V was pared by 5 bases and J by 2 bases, with 5 bases of the junction left unmatched. The CDR3 sequence is CSAPGQGAYEQYF. As DNA, the CDR3 is TGCAGTGCTCCCGGACAGGGAGCCTACGAGCAGTACTTC.

This clonotype was counted ten times or more. The chain carries TRBV24-1 and TRBJ1-2; D is uncertain. CDR1 is KGHDR and CDR2 is SFDVKD in the germline V gene. There are 11 residues in the CDR3. Deletions cut 4 bases from V and 9 bases from J, with 8 bases between. The CDR3 is CATSERESYTF. CDR3 sequence (DNA): TGTGCCACCAGTGAACGGGAGAGCTACACCTTC.

This clonotype appeared many times. V usage is TRBV7-6 and J usage is TRBJ2-5; D may be TRBD1 or TRBD2 (6 bases each). This CDR3 is built from 15 residues. Germline CDR1 is SGHVS and CDR2 is FNYEAQ. The V end lost 6 bases, the J end lost 3 bases, and 17 bases lay between the germline ends. The CDR3 spells CASRPRRGPKETQYF. The CDR3 DNA follows: TGTGCCAGCAGGCCTCGTCGGGGGCCTAAAGAGACCCAGTACTTC.

This clonotype was observed a few times. A much larger clone lies a single base off, so this may be a read error. The chain carries TRBV28 and TRBJ1-3, with D hard to call. The CDR3 covers 14 residues. V was pared by 7 bases and J by 11 bases, with 21 bases between. The germline V gene has CDR1 MDHEN and CDR2 SYDVKM. CDR3 loop: CASKWERSVDAIYF. The CDR3 bases are TGTGCCAGCAAATGGGAGAGGTCGGTTGACGCCATATATTTT.

This clonotype was seen many times. This chain uses TRBV11-2 with TRBJ1-5; D unclear. Between the trimmed V and J ends, which lost 0 bases and 1 base, there was a span of 10 bases. The germline CDR1 and CDR2 sequences are SGHAT and FQNNGV. The CDR3 has 16 amino acids. CDR3 region: CASSLDRGRSNQPQHF. In DNA, the CDR3 is TGTGCCAGCAGCTTAGATCGGGGTCGGAGCAATCAGCCCCAGCATTTT.

This clonotype was seen a handful of times. The rearrangement joins TRBV27 to TRBJ2-7; perhaps TRBD1 as D (6 bases). Trimming took 3 bases from V and 1 from J, leaving 19 bases between them. Germline lookup yields CDR1 MNHEY and CDR2 SMNVEV (reference sequence). This CDR3 spans 17 amino acids. CDR3 sequence (DNA): TGTGCCAGCAGTTTGCGAATGACAGGCGGCATATCCTACGAGCAGTACTTC. It is translated as CASSLRMTGGISYEQYF.

A word on this clonotype: This clone may be a read error of a much larger clone one base away. The chain links TRBV3-1 to TRBJ2-7; possibly TRBD1 for D (5 bases). Germline assignment: CDR1 LGHDT and CDR2 YNNKEL (reference sequence). The CDR3 totals 13 residues. CDR3 DNA sequence: TGTGTCAGCAGCCAAGTCGCAGGGATCGAGCAGTACTTC. Encoded protein: CVSSQVAGIEQYF.

This clonotype has at least ten counts. CDR3 sequence (DNA): TGTGCCAGCGGGGACTTTCCGAAGACCGTCAATCAGCCCCAGCATTTT. It encodes CASGDFPKTVNQPQHF. The chain employs TRBV28 and TRBJ1-5, with D maybe TRBD1 (5 bases). The CDR3 runs 16 residues. With 8 bases removed from V and 3 bases from J, the gap between germline ends came to 20 bases. Germline V gene sequence: CDR1 MDHEN, CDR2 SYDVKM. The full variable domain, with the rest looked up from reference TRBV28 and TRBJ1-5, is DVKVTQSSRYLVKRTGEKVFLECVQDMDHENMFWYRQDPGLGLRLIYFSYDVKMKEKGDIPEGYSVSREKKERFSLILESASTNQTSMYLCASGDFPKTVNQPQHFGDGTRLSIL.

In its sample, this clonotype was seen many times. The rearrangement links TRBV27 to TRBJ1-1; possible D gene TRBD1, 6 bases. The CDR3 runs 15 residues. Germline V lookup: CDR1 MNHEY, CDR2 SMNVEV (reference sequence). Trimming removed 5 bases at V and 5 bases at J, with 18 bases between. The CDR3 sequence: CASSPFPGAGTEAFF. Here the CDR3 DNA reads TGTGCCAGCAGTCCCTTCCCGGGGGCAGGAACTGAAGCTTTCTTT.

This clonotype was found many times. The V call is TRBV6-1, the J call TRBJ2-5, with 8 positions matching TRBD1. Germline loops: CDR1 MNHNS, CDR2 SASEGT. This CDR3 comprises 14 residues. Trimming at V came to 6 bases and at J to 1 base, leaving 4 bases not matched to a gene. The chain's CDR3 is CASSWGQAQETQYF. Here the CDR3 DNA reads TGTGCCAGCAGCTGGGGACAGGCCCAAGAGACCCAGTACTTC.

Many counts were recorded for this clonotype. The rearrangement joins TRBV29-1 to TRBJ1-1; a weak D match, TRBD1 (5 bases). The germline gives CDR1 SQVTM, CDR2 ANQGSEA. The CDR3 runs 12 residues. Trimming cost V 7 bases and J 1 base, with 10 bases left between them. The CDR3, as DNA: TGCAGCGGTACAGGTTCGAACACTGAAGCTTTCTTT. Translation gives CSGTGSNTEAFF.

This clonotype was seen many times. V gene TRBV5-1 combines with J gene TRBJ1-5; perhaps TRBD1 as D (5 bases). V gave up 0 bases and J gave up 14 bases, with 15 bases separating them. This CDR3 has 13 amino acids. From germline, CDR1 is SGHRS and CDR2 YFSETQ. CDR3 protein: CASSLGLGESKHF. The CDR3 DNA reads as TGCGCCAGCAGCTTGGGTTTGGGGGAGTCCAAGCATTTT.

The gene calls are TRBV7-3 and TRBJ2-7, with D perhaps TRBD1 or TRBD2 (6 bases each). V was trimmed by 1 base and J by 0 bases, leaving 10 bases between them. The CDR3 contains 15 residues. CDR1 SGHTA and CDR2 FQGTGA come from the germline V gene. The CDR3 DNA reads TGTGCCAGCAGCTTAAAGGGGGGTAGCTCCTACGAGCAGTACTTC. Protein product: CASSLKGGSSYEQYF.

This clonotype has ten or more counts. The chain carries TRBV19 and TRBJ1-1; D is uncertain. CDR3 length: 14 residues. The germline CDR1 and CDR2 sequences are LNHDA and SQIVND (reference sequence). The ends were cut back, 5 bases at V and 0 bases at J, with 10 bases in the middle. CDR3 region: CASSDDILNTEAFF. The CDR3 coding sequence is TGTGCCAGTAGTGATGACATCTTGAACACTGAAGCTTTCTTT.

This clonotype was observed many times. It may be a read error: a sequence one base away is much more abundant. The V gene is TRBV15, the J gene TRBJ1-1; no clear D gene. CDR1 is LNHNV and CDR2 is YYDKDF in the germline V gene (reference sequence). This CDR3 region has 13 residues. CDR3 in DNA: TGTGCCACCAGCAGAGACACTAACACTGAAGCTTCCTTT. It yields the protein CATSRDTNTEASF.

In its sample, this clonotype was seen many times. The rearrangement links TRBV19 to TRBJ1-1; D is undetermined. CDR1 and CDR2 (germline): LNHDA, SQIVND (reference sequence). This CDR3 is 14 amino acids long. Trimming took off 10 bases at V and 1 base at J, with 16 bases between the two ends. The CDR3 nucleotides read TGTGCCACCCGGGAGGGCGGACCGAACACTGAAGCTTTCTTT. It codes for CATREGGPNTEAFF. Looking up the rest from reference TRBV19 and TRBJ1-1 gives the full variable domain: DGGITQSPKYLFRKEGQNVTLSCEQNLNHDAMYWYRQDPGQGLRLIYYSQIVNDFQKGDIAEGYSVSREKKESFPLTVTSAQKNPTAFYLCATREGGPNTEAFFGQGTRLTVV.

This clonotype was observed at least ten times. The rearrangement uses TRBV6-5 and TRBJ2-7; weak D call: TRBD1 (5 bases). Germline CDR1 and CDR2: MNHEY and SVGAGI. This CDR3 spans 16 amino acids. V was trimmed by 3 bases and J by 0 bases, leaving 15 bases between them. The CDR3 bases are TGTGCCAGCAGTTATGCGATAGACAGCCACTCCTACGAGCAGTACTTC. This sequence encodes CASSYAIDSHSYEQYF.

This clonotype was detected many times. The chain uses TRBV12-3 or TRBV12-4 and TRBJ1-5; tentatively, D is TRBD1 (5 bases). The CDR3 spans 15 residues. V shed 3 bases and J shed 3 bases, with 12 bases lying between them. The DNA for the CDR3 is TGTGCCAGCAGTTTCGCGTCAGGGCACAATCAGCCCCAGCATTTT. Translated, it gives CASSFASGHNQPQHF.

V gene TRBV10-3 combines with J gene TRBJ1-1, with 9 bases identical to TRBD1. J lost 5 bases, V lost 2 bases, and 15 bases had no gene match. Germline values: CDR1 ENHRY, CDR2 SYGVKD. This CDR3 contains 18 residues. The CDR3 sequence: CAISEKGDRGGRGTEAFF. Written as DNA, the CDR3 is TGTGCCATCAGTGAGAAGGGAGACAGGGGGGGTCGAGGGACTGAAGCTTTCTTT.

This clonotype showed up many times. CDR3 sequence: CASLGLRYTGELFF. DNA for the CDR3: TGTGCCAGCCTCGGGCTCCGCTACACCGGGGAGCTGTTTTTT. V is TRBV12-3 or TRBV12-4 and J is TRBJ2-2, with D hard to call. The CDR3 spans 14 residues. V was shortened by 8 bases and J by 3 bases, with 13 bases between the two germline ends.

This clonotype was detected many times. The chain uses TRBV6-1 and TRBJ1-5; TRBD1 aligns across 12 bases. The CDR3 totals 16 residues. The germline gives CDR1 MNHNS, CDR2 SASEGT. Trimming at V came to 3 bases and at J to 5 bases, leaving 5 bases not matched to a gene. The CDR3 reads CASSEGTGGSHQPQHF. CDR3 in DNA: TGTGCCAGCAGTGAGGGGACAGGGGGCAGTCATCAGCCCCAGCATTTT.

The CDR3 region is CASKRGGSQETQYF. CDR3 DNA: TGTGCCAGCAAACGAGGGGGGAGCCAAGAGACCCAGTACTTC. This chain joins TRBV12-3 or TRBV12-4 and TRBJ2-5; D tentatively fits TRBD1 or TRBD2 (6 bases each). The length of the CDR3 is 14 residues. V was trimmed by 7 bases and J by 1 base, leaving 13 bases between them.

There are many counts of this clonotype. V and J are TRBV2 and TRBJ1-5; the D gene is possibly TRBD1 (5 bases). CDR3 length: 14 amino acids. Deletions cut 1 base from V and 5 bases from J, with 9 bases between. The germline CDR1 and CDR2 sequences are SNHLY and FYNNEI. The CDR3 bases are TGTGCCAGCAGTGAAGGCCCAGGGTATCAGCCCCAGCATTTT. This sequence encodes CASSEGPGYQPQHF.

The rearrangement uses TRBV29-1 and TRBJ1-1; D is undetermined. With 3 bases removed from V and 5 bases from J, the gap between germline ends came to 10 bases. Looked up from germline, CDR1 is SQVTM and CDR2 is ANQGSEA. The CDR3 is 12 amino acids. The CDR3 bases are TGCAGCGTTGACCGGTTAGGGACTGAAGCTTTCTTT. Translating it yields CSVDRLGTEAFF.

This clonotype was recorded at least ten times. The genes are TRBV20-1 and TRBJ1-1; D is uncertain. The CDR3 is 12 residues long. Trimming cost V 3 bases and J 1 base, with 6 bases left between them. Germline CDR1 and CDR2: DFQATT and SNEGSKA (reference sequence). CDR3 nucleotides: TGCAGTGCTAGGGGCTGGAACACTGAAGCTTTCTTT. Its translation: CSARGWNTEAFF.

V usage is TRBV25-1 and J usage is TRBJ1-3; no definite D call. This CDR3 has 14 amino acids. Germline lookup yields CDR1 MGHDK and CDR2 SYGVNS. Deletions cut 5 bases from V and 0 bases from J, with 8 bases between. CDR3 bases: TGTGCCAGCAGTCTCACTACCTCTGGAAACACCATATATTTT. As protein: CASSLTTSGNTIYF.

This clonotype was counted at least ten times. V gene TRBV12-3 or TRBV12-4 combines with J gene TRBJ1-1; unclear D gene. The CDR3 is made up of 12 amino acids. The V end was cut by 4 bases, the J end by 9 bases, with 12 bases between. CDR3 DNA: TGTGCCAGCAGTTACGGAGGATTTAAAGCTTTCTTT. It yields the protein CASSYGGFKAFF.

This clonotype has at least ten counts. The rearrangement joins TRBV12-3 or TRBV12-4 to TRBJ2-5; the D is unclear. V was pared by 7 bases and J by 4 bases, with 7 bases between. The CDR3 loop spans 11 amino acids. CDR3 loop: CASNNGETQYF. CDR3 in DNA: TGTGCCAGCAATAACGGAGAGACCCAGTACTTC.

This clonotype was observed many times. The CDR3 sequence: CASSLGWRNTEAFF. The CDR3 DNA is TGTGCCAGCAGTTTGGGATGGCGTAACACTGAAGCTTTCTTT. The rearrangement uses TRBV12-3 or TRBV12-4 and TRBJ1-1; no clear D. V lost 3 bases and J 2 bases, leaving 10 bases between the germline ends. This CDR3 is 14 amino acids long.